This TCR beta chain is drawn from a study of blood T cell repertoires in COVID-19. Study at large: Italy, Spain and the United States were the sources of the convalescent and acute COVID-19 samples. The cDNA or gDNA used as material had been derived from T cells, B-cell-depleted T cells, or PBMCs.

Original analysis: Amplification with reference gene primers provided the estimates of nucleated cell counts. Using immunoSEQ multiplex PCR, the repertoire was profiled, and TCRdb retains in-frame clones only, with some absent. D and trimming come from the DNA, and the V and J calls and clone size come from that table. The sample includes about 300,000 clones, around 82% of them seen just once. This clone was detected only once. CDR1 and CDR2 from the germline V gene are LGHNA and YNFKEQ. J lost 5 bases, V lost 4 bases, and 10 bases had no gene match. CDR3 length: 15 amino acids. This TCR was sampled from a woman in her forties or fifties with acute or convalescent COVID-19. The chain is built from TRBV4-2 and TRBJ2-5, with 7 bases lining up with TRBD2. The sample consisted of peripheral blood. CDR3 sequence: CASSPLGGSSETQYF. CDR3 coding DNA: TGTGCCAGCAGCCCCCTGGGAGGGAGTAGTGAGACCCAGTACTTC.